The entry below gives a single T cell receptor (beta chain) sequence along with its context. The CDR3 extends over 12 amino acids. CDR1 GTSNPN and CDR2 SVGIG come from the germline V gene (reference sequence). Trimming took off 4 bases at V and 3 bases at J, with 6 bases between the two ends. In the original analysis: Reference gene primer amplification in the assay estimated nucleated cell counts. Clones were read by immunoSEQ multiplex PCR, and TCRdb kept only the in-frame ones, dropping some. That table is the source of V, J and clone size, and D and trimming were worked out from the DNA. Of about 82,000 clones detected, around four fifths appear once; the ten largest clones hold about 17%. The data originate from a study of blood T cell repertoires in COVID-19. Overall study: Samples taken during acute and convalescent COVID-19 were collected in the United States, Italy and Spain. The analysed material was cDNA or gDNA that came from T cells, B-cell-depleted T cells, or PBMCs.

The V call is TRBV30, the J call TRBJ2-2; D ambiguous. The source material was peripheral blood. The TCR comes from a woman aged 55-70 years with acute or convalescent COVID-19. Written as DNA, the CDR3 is TGTGCCTGGAACTCTTACACCGGGGAGCTGTTTTTT. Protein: CAWNSYTGELFF.